These T cell receptor beta chains were read from a single sample in a study of a mutant IDH1 vaccine in newly diagnosed glioma. Profiled with immunoSEQ multiplex PCR; TCRdb holds only in-frame clones, not every one. The sample holds 60,000 to 75,000 clones, approximately 85% seen once. The sample consisted of PBMCs, taken from a glioma patient treated with radiotherapy, temozolomide or both. The receptors shown here come from a man between 45 and 60 years old with glioma. CDR3s include the opening cysteine and the closing phenylalanine or tryptophan. Fields, in order: CDR3 protein, J gene, V gene.

CASSPPPPGSGANVLTF | TRBJ2-6 | TRBV5-4
CASSSGTGGHGYTF | TRBJ1-2 | TRBV5-4
CAWTMQLNTEAFF | TRBJ1-1 | TRBV30
CAWSVQGRGAEKLFF | TRBJ1-4 | TRBV30
CASSGAVAETQYF | TRBJ2-5 | TRBV7-2
CSVVGVGANVLTF | TRBJ2-6 | TRBV29-1
CASSRGLDGNEQFF | TRBJ2-1 | TRBV4-1
CASSSRAGERAQYF | TRBJ2-5 | TRBV18
CASSLTGGRELFF | TRBJ2-2 | TRBV7-2
CASNSISGTKGEQFF | TRBJ2-1 | TRBV6-5
CASRGQGLNEKLFF | TRBJ1-4 | TRBV2
CASSRGQVRLDQPQHF | TRBJ1-5 | TRBV5-8
CASSYSREGSGGYTF | TRBJ1-2 | TRBV6-5
CASSLWIGGSYNSPLHF | TRBJ1-6 | TRBV27
CASSQDGRTVNYGYTF | TRBJ1-2 | TRBV4-2
CAWSFSGSYEQYF | TRBJ2-7 | TRBV30
CASSQVTGGVYEKLFF | TRBJ1-4 | TRBV4-3
CSVETGGVGNTIYF | TRBJ1-3 | TRBV29-1
CASSPSRSYEQYF | TRBJ2-7 | TRBV18
CASSPQRGANNEQFF | TRBJ2-1 | TRBV18
CASSGDLYGYTF | TRBJ1-2 | TRBV2
CAWSGTGGADTQYF | TRBJ2-3 | TRBV30